What follows is one T cell receptor (beta chain) and its context. Its target is not known. TCR beta libraries were prepared from cDNA with unique molecular identifiers. Roughly 450,000 cDNA molecules were recovered from an input of about 0.9 to 10 million T cells. TCRdb re-derived calls from the PCR reads in MiXCR, one entry per CDR3 protein. The sample has about half a million distinct CDR3 sequences; around 31% are singletons. This sample is part of a study of post-analysis software for immune sequencing data. Study-wide points: Normalized Chao1 diversity in multiple sclerosis patients fell significantly below that of controls. Roughly five TRBV segments, including TRBV5-6, TRBV5-1 and TRBV20-1, were more frequent in patients than controls. F measure clustering grouped samples strongly by preparation batch.

J was trimmed by 5 bases and V by 2 bases; bases with no gene match: 8. CDR1 and CDR2 from the germline V gene are WNHNN and SYGVQD (reference sequence). This CDR3 spans 15 amino acids. The V gene is TRBV10-1, the J gene TRBJ2-5; 7 positions agree with TRBD1. This clonotype was obtained from a girl under 18 with multiple sclerosis. The sequenced sample was blood. The CDR3 DNA reads as TGCGCCAGCAGTGAGGACAGGGTTTATGCGGAGACCCAGTACTTC. It yields the protein CASSEDRVYAETQYF.